This T cell receptor (beta chain) was identified in a study of PD-L1 blockade in urothelial cancer. Study background: Patients, treated from about 2014 onward, received atezolizumab 1,200 mg intravenously every 3 weeks. Blood yielded a median of around 140,000 T cells per sample.

V shed 7 bases and J 7 bases; nucleotides not matched to a gene: 7. CDR1 and CDR2 (germline): MNHNS, SASEGT. The CDR3 runs to 13 residues. Time point indicated: pretreatment peripheral blood. Patients yielded 1 to 8 samples each, pretreatment and on-treatment. Each PCR had synthetic TCR analog templates added to it as a spike-in. Measured with immunoSEQ multiplex PCR; TCRdb has only the in-frame clones, and not every one. This sample has 58,000 or so clones; around 86% occur once, and the top ten carry 3.2%. Sequencing used PBMCs, obtained around atezolizumab (anti-PD-L1) treatment. V usage is TRBV6-1 and J usage is TRBJ1-2, with 9 bases matching TRBD1. This clonotype originated in a man in his sixties or seventies with urothelial cancer. In nucleotides, the CDR3 is TGTGCCAGCAAAGAGGGACAGGGCTTTGGCTACACCTTC. Protein: CASKEGQGFGYTF.